The 10 T cell receptor beta chains below were found in one sample sequenced in a study of sequential checkpoint blockade in melanoma. This sample's treatment: randomized to nivolumab then ipilimumab (arm A) or the reverse (arm B). The protocol was immunoSEQ multiplex PCR, while the TCRdb copy is restricted to in-frame clones and leaves out a portion. The sample consists of roughly 36,000 clones, roughly 32% of them appearing once. The sample here was tumor tissue (inferred from file names), taken from a patient given nivolumab and ipilimumab in sequence. The source is a human donor with melanoma.

The table lists this clone with many counts. The V gene is TRBV11-3, the J gene TRBJ2-3; 15 bases are a match to TRBD2. Unmatched junction bases numbered 10, after V lost 3 bases and J lost 6 bases. Germline V lookup: CDR1 SGHNT, CDR2 YENEEA. The CDR3 consists of 18 residues. CDR3 in amino acids: CASSLSGMGTSGRDTQYF. DNA of the CDR3: TGTGCCAGCAGCTTGAGCGGTATGGGGACTAGCGGGAGGGATACGCAGTATTTT.

The V call is TRBV11-3, the J call TRBJ1-2, with TRBD1 matching over 10 bases. The CDR3 length is 14 residues. CDR1 and CDR2 from the germline V gene are SGHNT and YENEEA. V was clipped by 4 bases and J by 3 bases; unmatched bases: 2. CDR3 in DNA: TGTGCCAGCAGCTCGGACAGGGGGGACTATGGCTACACCTTC. This codes for CASSSDRGDYGYTF. Supplemented by reference TRBV11-3 and TRBJ1-2, the full variable domain reads EAGVVQSPRYKIIEKKQPVAFWCNPISGHNTLYWYLQNLGQGPELLIRYENEEAVDDSQLPKDRFSAERLKGVDSTLKIQPAELGDSAVYLCASSSDRGDYGYTFGSGTRLTVV.

The table lists this clone with a few counts. The chain carries TRBV6-8 and TRBJ1-2; 11 positions match TRBD1. After removal of 10 bases from V and 5 bases from J, the junction contained 12 bases not matched to a gene. This CDR3 contains 15 residues. Germline CDR1 reads MNHGY; CDR2 reads SAAAGT. The chain's CDR3 is CATGTGTGGVYGYTF. The CDR3 DNA reads TGTGCCACAGGGACCGGGACAGGGGGAGTTTATGGCTACACCTTC.

There are a few counts of this clone. V and J are TRBV6-8 and TRBJ1-4, with D maybe TRBD1 (6 bases). Germline values: CDR1 MNHGY, CDR2 SAAAGT. Trimming took 7 bases from V and 2 from J, leaving 20 bases between them. The CDR3 totals 17 residues. In DNA, the CDR3 is TGTGCCAGCAAGAGTATCACAGGGAGTTTGACTAATGAAAAACTGTTTTTT. It encodes CASKSITGSLTNEKLFF.

The chain is built from TRBV18 and TRBJ2-7; D is perhaps TRBD1 or TRBD2 (5 bases each). The CDR3 totals 14 residues. Germline V CDR1 and CDR2: KGHSH, LQKENI. The V and J ends lost 6 bases and 6 bases respectively, with 18 bases between them. This chain's CDR3 is CASSPPGTYSEQYF. The CDR3 nucleotides are TGTGCCAGCTCCCCCCCCGGGACCTACTCCGAGCAGTACTTC.

This clone was counted between two and nine times. The chain is built from TRBV9 and TRBJ2-3; 8 bases match TRBD2. Germline V CDR1 and CDR2: SGDLS, YYNGEE. Germline trimming cut 7 bases from V and 7 bases from J; bases unmatched to any gene: 5. The CDR3 is 12 residues long. The DNA of the CDR3 is TGTGCCAGCTTTAGCGGGACGAATACGCAGTATTTT. This sequence encodes CASFSGTNTQYF.

This clone has just a few counts. V and J are TRBV28 and TRBJ1-2, with D perhaps TRBD1 (5 bases). The CDR3 consists of 14 residues. Germline V gene sequence: CDR1 MDHEN, CDR2 SYDVKM. V was pared by 3 bases and J by 4 bases, with 12 bases between. CDR3 in DNA: TGTGCCAGCAGTTTGCAGGGAATATCCTATGGCTACACCTTC. Its protein is CASSLQGISYGYTF.

This sequence joins TRBV6-8 and TRBJ2-7; 9 nucleotides match TRBD1. Germline CDR1 MNHGY, CDR2 SAAAGT. This CDR3 contains 14 residues. V dropped 6 bases and J dropped 6; count of bases not matched to a gene: 9. CDR3 residues: CASRAGQGLREQYF. The CDR3 coding sequence is TGTGCCAGCAGGGCGGGACAGGGACTTCGCGAGCAGTACTTC.

The J gene is TRBJ2-1, the V gene TRBV9, with 8 positions matching TRBD2. The germline gives CDR1 SGDLS, CDR2 YYNGEE. The CDR3 is made up of 15 amino acids. Unmatched junction bases numbered 4, after V lost 0 bases and J lost 5 bases. This chain's CDR3 is CASSVDGRANNEQFF. In DNA form, the CDR3 reads TGTGCCAGCAGCGTAGACGGGAGGGCCAACAATGAGCAGTTCTTC.

V gene TRBV28 combines with J gene TRBJ1-2; D is unresolved. The germline CDR1 and CDR2 sequences are MDHEN and SYDVKM. The CDR3 is 13 residues long. Trimming cost V 7 bases and J 4 bases, with 13 bases left between them. The CDR3 region is CASTPGGAYGYTF. The CDR3, as DNA: TGTGCCAGCACCCCGGGTGGTGCCTATGGCTACACCTTC.